What follows are 29 T cell receptor beta chains derived from one specimen sequenced in a study of CD8 T cells in Susac syndrome. RNA was extracted with the RNeasy kit, and a quantity of about 0.45 to 1 ug was reverse transcribed using random hexamers. TCRdb fed the immunoSEQ multiplex PCR reads into MiXCR, producing one record per CDR3 protein. The sample gives about 290,000 distinct CDR3 sequences, about 88% of which show up once; roughly 0.2% is in the top ten. Sequencing was performed on CD8+ T cells from PBMCs. The receptors come from a human donor with multiple sclerosis.

This chain connects TRBV29-1 to TRBJ2-3, with D maybe TRBD2 (7 bases). V lost 6 bases to trimming and J lost 2 bases, with 15 bases between them. The CDR3 loop spans 14 amino acids. The V gene's germline CDR1 is SQVTM and CDR2 ANQGSEA. CDR3 DNA: TGCAGCGTGGGGGGGCCCCCACACACAGATACGCAGTATTTT. Translated: CSVGGPPHTDTQYF.

V is TRBV4-2 and J is TRBJ2-2; TRBD1 or TRBD2 may be the D gene (6 bases each). There are 18 residues in the CDR3. The V and J ends lost 4 bases and 0 bases respectively, with 18 bases between them. The germline V gene has CDR1 LGHNA and CDR2 YNFKEQ. The CDR3 nucleotides are TGTGCCAGCAGCCCGGCGGGACGGACAGCTACGAACACCGGGGAGCTGTTTTTT. It codes for CASSPAGRTATNTGELFF.

The V call is TRBV25-1, the J call TRBJ2-5; 7 bases fit TRBD2. After removal of 7 bases from V and 2 bases from J, the junction contained 4 bases not matched to a gene. This CDR3 comprises 13 residues. Looked up from germline, CDR1 is MGHDK and CDR2 is SYGVNS. The CDR3 protein is CASTWGGQETQYF. The CDR3 bases are TGTGCCAGCACCTGGGGGGGGCAAGAGACCCAGTACTTC.

This clonotype has more than one count but fewer than ten. This chain uses TRBV12-3 or TRBV12-4 with TRBJ2-5; D gene unclear. The CDR3 runs to 13 residues. The ends were cut back, 3 bases at V and 0 bases at J, with 5 bases in the middle. Here the CDR3 reads CASSLVDQETQYF. Here the CDR3 DNA reads TGTGCCAGCAGTTTGGTAGACCAAGAGACCCAGTACTTC.

The rearrangement links TRBV7-9 to TRBJ2-1, with TRBD1 matching 7 bases. There are 18 residues in the CDR3. CDR1 SEHNR and CDR2 FQNEAQ come from the germline V gene (reference sequence). Trimming at V came to 1 base and at J to 3 bases, leaving 12 bases not matched to a gene. The CDR3 loop reads CASSLVLPTGKSYNEQFF. The CDR3 DNA reads as TGTGCCAGCAGCTTAGTCCTACCGACAGGGAAGAGCTACAATGAGCAGTTCTTC.

This chain links TRBV2 with TRBJ2-1, with TRBD2 identical over 14 bases. In germline, CDR1 is SNHLY, CDR2 FYNNEI. CDR3 size: 15 residues. The trim removed 5 bases at V and 9 bases at J, leaving 6 bases unmatched. The CDR3 reads CASSTRLAGGLEQFF. The CDR3 DNA is TGTGCCAGCAGTACCCGACTAGCGGGGGGGCTTGAGCAGTTCTTC.

The chain recombines TRBV4-3 with TRBJ2-5; 10 nucleotides agree with TRBD1. Germline CDR1 LGHNA, CDR2 YSLEER. CDR3 length equals 16 residues. V shed 0 bases and J 4 bases; nucleotides not matched to a gene: 5. The CDR3 nucleotides are TGCGCCAGCAGCCAAGACCGACAGGGGGCTGCAGAGACCCAGTACTTC. The encoded protein is CASSQDRQGAAETQYF.

The chain couples TRBV27 to TRBJ1-1; D is uncertain. The CDR3 loop spans 15 amino acids. V was trimmed by 9 bases and J by 4 bases, leaving 21 bases between them. The germline V gene has CDR1 MNHEY and CDR2 SMNVEV (reference sequence). The CDR3 loop reads CASVPDAYIGTEAFF. For the CDR3, the DNA is TGTGCCAGTGTCCCAGATGCTTACATCGGCACTGAAGCTTTCTTT.

This chain uses TRBV19 with TRBJ2-3, with 8 bases identical to TRBD2. The CDR3 extends over 14 amino acids. The V and J ends lost 7 bases and 4 bases, in that order; junction bases with no gene match: 7. Germline assignment: CDR1 LNHDA and CDR2 SQIVND (reference sequence). CDR3 loop: CASTLGAGADTQYF. Here the CDR3 DNA reads TGTGCCAGTACCCTGGGAGCGGGGGCAGATACGCAGTATTTT.

CDR3 bases: TGTGCCAGCAGTTTACTGGGAGAGCCCCAGCATTTT. Amino acids: CASSLLGEPQHF. The chain carries TRBV28 and TRBJ1-5; D call uncertain. The V end lost 2 bases, the J end lost 8 bases, and 7 bases lay between the germline ends. Germline loops: CDR1 MDHEN, CDR2 SYDVKM. The CDR3 is 12 residues long.

The DNA for the CDR3 is TGTGCCTGGAGCGGTTTAAGGACTACCCCCTACGAGCAGTACTTC. It encodes CAWSGLRTTPYEQYF. The chain links TRBV30 to TRBJ2-7, with D possibly matching TRBD2 (6 bases). The CDR3 runs 15 residues. Trimming took 3 bases from V and 2 from J, leaving 17 bases between them. From germline, CDR1 is GTSNPN and CDR2 SVGIG (reference sequence).

This clonotype is a singleton in its sample. The V and J genes are TRBV25-1 and TRBJ1-3; TRBD1 is a possible D gene (6 bases). V lost 7 bases and J 4 bases, leaving 11 bases between the germline ends. The CDR3 length is 13 residues. Germline loops: CDR1 MGHDK, CDR2 SYGVNS. CDR3 in DNA: TGTGCCAGCATCGGGGGGCCGGGAAACACCATATATTTT. It specifies CASIGGPGNTIYF.

The V and J genes are TRBV19 and TRBJ2-7; maybe TRBD1 (6 bases). V was clipped by 8 bases and J by 6 bases, with 11 bases between them. Germline V gene sequence: CDR1 LNHDA, CDR2 SQIVND (reference sequence). This CDR3 is 11 amino acids long. The CDR3: CASGIGGEQYF. The CDR3 nucleotides read TGTGCCAGTGGGATAGGGGGCGAGCAGTACTTC.

The chain uses TRBV19 and TRBJ2-7; perhaps TRBD2 as D (5 bases). CDR1 and CDR2 (germline): LNHDA, SQIVND (reference sequence). This CDR3 has 15 residues. V lost 3 bases and J 2 bases, leaving 14 bases between the germline ends. The CDR3: CASSISGYNTYEQYF. Here the CDR3 DNA reads TGTGCCAGTAGTATTTCGGGGTACAATACCTACGAGCAGTACTTC.

The V and J genes are TRBV6-5 and TRBJ2-1, with TRBD2 as a possible D gene (6 bases). The CDR3 is 13 residues long. In germline, CDR1 is MNHEY, CDR2 SVGAGI. V was cut by 4 bases and J by 8 bases, with 12 bases left in between. Here the CDR3 DNA reads TGTGCCAGCAGTTTTCTGAGGGAGGATGAGCAGTTCTTC. It specifies CASSFLREDEQFF.

J is TRBJ2-7 and V is TRBV27; 11 nucleotides align to TRBD2. V lost 6 bases, J lost 2 bases, and 9 bases stayed unmatched. CDR3 length equals 16 residues. The germline gives CDR1 MNHEY, CDR2 SMNVEV (reference sequence). CDR3 sequence: CASRKGHSGRAYEQYF. CDR3 in DNA: TGTGCCAGCAGGAAAGGGCATAGCGGGAGGGCCTACGAGCAGTACTTC.

The chain joins TRBV13 to TRBJ1-1; tentative D call: TRBD1 (6 bases). CDR1 and CDR2 from the germline V gene are PRHDT and FYEKMQ (reference sequence). With 4 bases removed from V and 0 bases from J, the gap between germline ends came to 12 bases. The CDR3 is 15 amino acids. DNA for the CDR3: TGTGCCAGCAGCTCGCAAGGACAGATGAACACTGAAGCTTTCTTT. Its translation is CASSSQGQMNTEAFF.

The genes are TRBV4-3 and TRBJ1-3; D is unclear. The CDR3 spans 15 residues. CDR1 and CDR2 from the germline V gene are LGHNA and YSLEER. Trimming removed 0 bases at V and 2 bases at J, with 8 bases between. The CDR3 nucleotides read TGCGCCAGCAGCCAAGACGCCAGAGCTGGAAACACCATATATTTT. This translates into CASSQDARAGNTIYF.

The gene calls are TRBV29-1 and TRBJ2-3; TRBD2 matches at 8 bases. CDR1 is SQVTM, CDR2 ANQGSEA, per germline. The CDR3 has 13 amino acids. Losses at the gene ends were 4 bases for V and 3 bases for J; bases not matched to a gene: 3. The CDR3 nucleotides are TGCAGCGTTGGTACTAGCGGAACAGATACGCAGTATTTT. It is translated as CSVGTSGTDTQYF.

The V gene is TRBV29-1, the J gene TRBJ2-3; tentatively, D is TRBD2 (6 bases). Trimming shortened V by 6 bases and J by 0 bases, and 10 bases separated the two germline ends. This CDR3 comprises 13 residues. Germline V gene lookup returns CDR1 SQVTM and CDR2 ANQGSEA. The CDR3 region is CSVIGLSTDTQYF. Written as DNA, the CDR3 is TGCAGCGTAATAGGACTAAGCACAGATACGCAGTATTTT.

This rearrangement joins TRBV11-2 to TRBJ2-4, with TRBD2 identical over 13 bases. Trimming removed 5 bases from V and 6 bases from J; junction bases left unmatched: 13. CDR1 is SGHAT and CDR2 is FQNNGV in the germline V gene. The CDR3 has 18 amino acids. The CDR3 nucleotides read TGTGCCAGCAGCGGACTAGGGACTAGCGGGGAAGGTCGAAACATTCAGTACTTC. Translating it yields CASSGLGTSGEGRNIQYF. The full variable domain, rest sourced from reference TRBV11-2 and TRBJ2-4, is EAGVAQSPRYKIIEKRQSVAFWCNPISGHATLYWYQQILGQGPKLLIQFQNNGVVDDSQLPKDRFSAERLKGVDSTLKIQPAKLEDSAVYLCASSGLGTSGEGRNIQYFGAGTRLSVL.

The chain carries TRBV19 and TRBJ2-7; TRBD1 matches at 8 bases. The V gene end was trimmed by 8 bases and the J gene end by 2 bases; junction bases not matched to a gene: 2. This CDR3 has 12 residues. The V gene's germline CDR1 is LNHDA and CDR2 SQIVND (reference sequence). The CDR3 sequence: CASGQGPYEQYF. For the CDR3, the DNA is TGTGCCAGTGGACAGGGACCCTACGAGCAGTACTTC.

This chain joins TRBV20-1 and TRBJ1-5; D gene uncertain. The V gene lost 0 bases and the J gene lost 0 bases, with 9 bases spanning the gap. This CDR3 comprises 15 residues. The V gene's germline CDR1 is DFQATT and CDR2 SNEGSKA (reference sequence). The CDR3 sequence: CSARDGRYSNQPQHF. CDR3 bases: TGCAGTGCTAGAGACGGACGTTATAGCAATCAGCCCCAGCATTTT.

The chain recombines TRBV12-3 or TRBV12-4 with TRBJ2-7, with TRBD2 matching 12 bases. V gave up 3 bases and J gave up 3 bases; unmatched junction bases: 3. The CDR3 sequence is 15 residues long. CDR3 sequence reads: CASSFLTSGSYEQYF. DNA for the CDR3: TGTGCCAGCAGTTTCCTGACTAGCGGGAGCTACGAGCAGTACTTC.

Here the CDR3 DNA reads TGCAGTGCTAACACCCCCTCGGGTGATCAGCCCCAGCATTTT. It translates to CSANTPSGDQPQHF. The chain recombines TRBV20-1 with TRBJ1-5; D ambiguous. Between the trimmed V and J ends, which lost 4 bases and 5 bases, there was a span of 15 bases. Germline V gene data show CDR1 as DFQATT and CDR2 as SNEGSKA (reference sequence). The CDR3 runs 14 residues.

The rearrangement joins TRBV27 to TRBJ1-5; possible D gene TRBD1, 6 bases. With 6 bases removed from V and 2 bases from J, the gap between germline ends came to 11 bases. The CDR3 is made up of 14 amino acids. Per the germline V gene, CDR1 is MNHEY and CDR2 is SMNVEV (reference sequence). The CDR3 is CASRGHDGNQPQHF. CDR3 coding DNA: TGTGCCAGCAGGGGACACGATGGCAATCAGCCCCAGCATTTT.

The chain joins TRBV9 to TRBJ2-3, with 8 bases lining up with TRBD2. The CDR3 consists of 17 residues. In germline, CDR1 is SGDLS, CDR2 YYNGEE. Germline trimming cut 2 bases from V and 4 bases from J; bases unmatched to any gene: 12. The CDR3 sequence is CASSVSGSAGGADTQYF. Here the CDR3 DNA reads TGTGCCAGCAGCGTGTCGGGGTCTGCGGGGGGAGCAGATACGCAGTATTTT.

The chain is built from TRBV5-1 and TRBJ2-1, with 9 positions matching TRBD1. This CDR3 is built from 14 residues. V was clipped by 3 bases and J by 7 bases; unmatched bases: 5. Germline loops: CDR1 SGHRS, CDR2 YFSETQ. The CDR3 coding sequence is TGCGCCAGCAGCTCCTTTGACAGGGGGAATGAGCAGTTCTTC. Protein sequence: CASSSFDRGNEQFF.

The rearrangement uses TRBV20-1 and TRBJ2-1; TRBD2 might be the D (6 bases). V was cut by 3 bases and J by 9 bases, with 21 bases left in between. Germline CDR1 and CDR2: DFQATT and SNEGSKA (reference sequence). This CDR3 is 15 amino acids long. CDR3 DNA sequence: TGCAGTGCTAGGGAAGGACTACCCGAAATAGGTGAGCAGTTCTTC. Encoded protein: CSAREGLPEIGEQFF.